These 32 T cell receptor beta chains share one sample of origin, sequenced in a study of stem cell transplantation in POMP-related autoinflammatory disease. Sequenced by immunoSEQ multiplex PCR; TCRdb stores in-frame clones only, minus some. This sample has roughly 68,000 clones, with more than 75% found just once. This material consisted of CD4+ T cells from PBMCs, taken after stem cell transplantation. The receptors stem from a human patient with POMP-related autoinflammation and immune dysregulation (PRAID). The T cells may come from the graft donor.

The chain has TRBV28 and TRBJ2-2; weak D call: TRBD2 (6 bases). The CDR3 contains 15 residues. Germline V CDR1 and CDR2: MDHEN, SYDVKM. V dropped 3 bases and J dropped 5 bases, with 13 bases sitting between them. The CDR3 sequence: CASSLSRGGTGELFF. As DNA, the CDR3 is TGTGCCAGCAGTTTGAGTAGGGGAGGTACCGGGGAGCTGTTTTTT.

This clone was seen a single time. This chain connects TRBV7-9 to TRBJ1-1; D unclear. V lost 1 base to trimming and J lost 3 bases, with 6 bases between them. Germline-derived CDR1 and CDR2 are SEHNR and FQNEAQ (reference sequence). This CDR3 region has 13 residues. The chain's CDR3 is CASSLVGDTEAFF. The DNA of the CDR3 is TGTGCCAGCAGCTTAGTAGGAGACACTGAAGCTTTCTTT.

The chain recombines TRBV2 with TRBJ1-1; 8 bases align to TRBD1. The CDR3 consists of 11 residues. The junction had 5 bases not matched to a gene; V was cut back by 5 bases and J by 12 bases. Germline loops: CDR1 SNHLY, CDR2 FYNNEI. In DNA form, the CDR3 reads TGTGCCAGCAGTTGGGACAGGCTTCCTTTCTTT. It specifies CASSWDRLPFF. Full variable domain (remainder filled in from reference TRBV2 and TRBJ1-1): EPEVTQTPSHQVTQMGQEVILRCVPISNHLYFYWYRQILGQKVEFLVSFYNNEISEKSEIFDDQFSVERPDGSNFTLKIRSTKLEDSAMYFCASSWDRLPFFGQGTRLTVV.

This clone was seen a handful of times. The CDR3 region is CARGQPQHF. In DNA, the CDR3 is TGCGCCAGAGGACAGCCCCAGCATTTT. J is TRBJ1-5 and V is TRBV5-1; no firm D call. Trimming removed 8 bases from V and 7 bases from J, with 4 bases in between. This CDR3 contains 9 residues. Germline assignment: CDR1 SGHRS and CDR2 YFSETQ.

The sample holds a few counts of this clone. The CDR3 region is CASSETSVSYEQYF. In DNA form, the CDR3 reads TGTGCCAGCAGTGAGACTAGCGTCTCCTACGAGCAGTACTTC. The J gene is TRBJ2-7, the V gene TRBV6-1; TRBD2 aligns across 8 bases. V trimming: 3 bases; J trimming: 0 bases; junction bases outside the gene matches: 1. This CDR3 has 14 residues. Germline values: CDR1 MNHNS, CDR2 SASEGT.

This clone has only one observation. The chain employs TRBV19 and TRBJ2-4, with TRBD1 as a possible D gene (5 bases). The CDR3 consists of 16 residues. The germline gives CDR1 LNHDA, CDR2 SQIVND (reference sequence). V lost 1 base, J lost 4 bases, and 14 bases lay in between. The CDR3, as DNA: TGTGCCAGTAGTATAGGAGAGTTAAGGGGAAAAAACATTCAGTACTTC. Residues: CASSIGELRGKNIQYF.

The chain carries TRBV11-2 and TRBJ2-7; 7 positions match TRBD1. In germline, CDR1 is SGHAT, CDR2 FQNNGV. This CDR3 spans 13 amino acids. The V segment lost 5 bases and the J segment 5 bases; nucleotides outside the gene matches: 6. The CDR3 nucleotides read TGTGCCAGCAGCCAGACAGGGTTCCACGAGCAGTACTTC. This translates into CASSQTGFHEQYF.

The rearrangement uses TRBV6-5 and TRBJ2-1; 8 nucleotides line up with TRBD1. The V and J ends lost 6 bases and 8 bases, in that order; junction bases with no gene match: 12. This CDR3 comprises 15 residues. Germline loops: CDR1 MNHEY, CDR2 SVGAGI. CDR3 coding DNA: TGTGCCAGCAGGAACCGGGACAGGAGTAGCTATGAGCAGTTCTTC. It is translated as CASRNRDRSSYEQFF.

The rearrangement joins TRBV15 to TRBJ1-2; no reliable D call. The CDR3 covers 13 residues. The germline gives CDR1 LNHNV, CDR2 YYDKDF (reference sequence). The V end lost 5 bases, the J end lost 0 bases, and 7 bases lay between the germline ends. The CDR3 here is CATSGGSNYGYTF. The CDR3 DNA reads as TGTGCCACCAGCGGCGGTTCTAACTATGGCTACACCTTC.

The genes are TRBV6-6 and TRBJ1-6; the D is unclear. CDR1 and CDR2 from the germline V gene are MNHNY and SVGAGI (reference sequence). The CDR3 totals 11 residues. V was clipped by 1 base and J by 15 bases, with 7 bases between them. CDR3 sequence reads: CASSYLGLLHF. DNA of the CDR3: TGTGCCAGCAGTTACTTGGGCCTCCTCCACTTT.

This clone appeared a single time. The V gene is TRBV9, the J gene TRBJ2-1, with D perhaps being TRBD1 or TRBD2 (6 bases each). CDR3 size: 16 residues. V was cut by 0 bases and J by 7 bases, with 17 bases left in between. Germline V gene data show CDR1 as SGDLS and CDR2 as YYNGEE. This CDR3 is CASSVGWGATENEQFF. The CDR3 DNA reads as TGTGCCAGCAGCGTAGGCTGGGGGGCTACCGAGAATGAGCAGTTCTTC.

The V and J genes are TRBV7-2 and TRBJ2-7; possibly TRBD1 for D (5 bases). V was clipped by 4 bases and J by 5 bases, with 30 bases between them. CDR3 length equals 19 residues. CDR1 and CDR2 (germline): SGHTA, FQGNSA. The CDR3 spells CASSSNSGIFNRVRDEQYF. The DNA of the CDR3 is TGTGCCAGCAGCTCTAACTCAGGGATCTTCAACCGAGTTAGGGACGAGCAGTACTTC.

This chain joins TRBV4-2 and TRBJ1-1, with D perhaps TRBD1 (6 bases). The CDR3 contains 16 residues. Per the germline V gene, CDR1 is LGHNA and CDR2 is YNFKEQ. V gave up 0 bases and J gave up 1 base, with 12 bases separating them. CDR3 DNA sequence: TGTGCCAGCAGCCAAGATGGTAGGGGGGGGAACACTGAAGCTTTCTTT. It translates to CASSQDGRGGNTEAFF.

The CDR3 DNA sequence: TGTGCCACCAGTGATTTTACTGGGCAGGTAATTAGGGTCACCGGGGAGCTGTTTTTT. This codes for CATSDFTGQVIRVTGELFF. The chain recombines TRBV24-1 with TRBJ2-2, with D uncertain. Per the germline V gene, CDR1 is KGHDR and CDR2 is SFDVKD. With 1 base removed from V and 4 bases from J, the gap between germline ends came to 21 bases. This CDR3 is built from 19 residues.

DNA for the CDR3: TGTGCCAGCAGTCGCGGGACTACTGACACCGGGGAGCTGTTTTTT. The encoded protein is CASSRGTTDTGELFF. The chain carries TRBV13 and TRBJ2-2; 7 positions agree with TRBD2. CDR3 size: 15 residues. The V segment lost 6 bases and the J segment 3 bases; nucleotides outside the gene matches: 7. CDR1 and CDR2 from the germline V gene are PRHDT and FYEKMQ (reference sequence). The complete variable domain, with remaining parts taken from reference TRBV13 and TRBJ2-2, reads AAGVIQSPRHLIKEKRETATLKCYPIPRHDTVYWYQQGPGQDPQFLISFYEKMQSDKGSIPDRFSAQQFSDYHSELNMSSLELGDSALYFCASSRGTTDTGELFFGEGSRLTVL.

The chain is built from TRBV2 and TRBJ2-3; TRBD1 matches at 7 bases. The CDR3 has 16 residues. CDR1 and CDR2 (germline): SNHLY, FYNNEI. Trimming took 8 bases from V and 0 from J; bases not matched to a gene: 11. In nucleotides, the CDR3 is TGTGCCAGCCAAATTACGGGACAGCCTAGCACAGATACGCAGTATTTT. It codes for CASQITGQPSTDTQYF.

The rearrangement links TRBV2 to TRBJ2-7; TRBD2 agrees at 7 bases. V was pared by 8 bases and J by 4 bases, with 2 bases of the junction left unmatched. This CDR3 comprises 11 residues. The germline CDR1 and CDR2 sequences are SNHLY and FYNNEI. CDR3 residues: CASGGGYEQYV. The CDR3 coding sequence is TGTGCCAGCGGCGGGGGTTACGAGCAGTACGTC.

V usage is TRBV4-2 and J usage is TRBJ2-3; a possible D gene is TRBD1 (5 bases). In germline, CDR1 is LGHNA, CDR2 YNFKEQ. Trimming stripped 1 base from V and 2 bases from J, with 13 bases between. The CDR3 spans 16 residues. In DNA form, the CDR3 reads TGTGCCAGCAGCCAAGGAACGAAGGGGATCACAGATACGCAGTATTTT. The encoded protein is CASSQGTKGITDTQYF.

The chain has TRBV28 and TRBJ1-2; no clear D gene. V dropped 3 bases and J dropped 0 bases, with 2 bases sitting between them. Germline-derived CDR1 and CDR2 are MDHEN and SYDVKM. The CDR3 runs to 12 residues. This CDR3 is CASSLSNYGYTF. CDR3 nucleotides: TGTGCCAGCAGTTTGTCTAACTATGGCTACACCTTC.

The J gene is TRBJ2-1, the V gene TRBV6-5; D remains unclear. In germline, CDR1 is MNHEY, CDR2 SVGAGI. This CDR3 is 15 amino acids long. V gave up 4 bases and J gave up 6 bases, with 16 bases separating them. Written as DNA, the CDR3 is TGTGCCAGCAGTTCTGGCTGGTACTCTCCCAATGAGCAGTTCTTC. Protein: CASSSGWYSPNEQFF.

The CDR3 loop reads CASSYRLGVRNSPLHF. In nucleotides, the CDR3 is TGTGCCAGCAGTTACCGGTTGGGGGTCCGAAATTCACCCCTCCACTTT. The chain has TRBV6-2 or TRBV6-3 and TRBJ1-6; TRBD1 might be the D (5 bases). This CDR3 is 16 amino acids long. V lost 2 bases and J 7 bases, leaving 15 bases between the germline ends. Germline V lookup: CDR1 MNHEY, CDR2 SVGEGT.

The chain carries TRBV9 and TRBJ2-1; 8 nucleotides agree with TRBD2. CDR3 size: 15 residues. Germline trimming cut 0 bases from V and 4 bases from J; bases unmatched to any gene: 3. The germline V gene has CDR1 SGDLS and CDR2 YYNGEE. CDR3 in DNA: TGTGCCAGCAGCGTAGGTTTAGCGGGGTACAATGAGCAGTTCTTC. It specifies CASSVGLAGYNEQFF.

V gene TRBV2 combines with J gene TRBJ1-1; D perhaps matches TRBD1 (5 bases). V lost 4 bases and J lost 1, with 13 bases in between. The germline V gene encodes CDR1 SNHLY and CDR2 FYNNEI. The CDR3 sequence is 15 residues long. The CDR3 sequence: CASSASGTENTEAFF. In DNA form, the CDR3 reads TGTGCCAGCAGTGCCTCCGGGACGGAGAACACTGAAGCTTTCTTT. The whole variable domain, remainder taken from reference TRBV2 and TRBJ1-1, is EPEVTQTPSHQVTQMGQEVILRCVPISNHLYFYWYRQILGQKVEFLVSFYNNEISEKSEIFDDQFSVERPDGSNFTLKIRSTKLEDSAMYFCASSASGTENTEAFFGQGTRLTVV.

The chain joins TRBV23-1 to TRBJ2-7, with D uncertain. TRBV23-1 has ORF status, its function being uncertain. CDR3 length: 17 residues. V was trimmed by 6 bases and J by 3 bases, leaving 24 bases between them. CDR3 sequence reads: CASRVNRACSPLYEQYF. The CDR3 DNA sequence: TGCGCCAGCAGAGTCAATCGGGCATGTTCCCCTCTCTACGAGCAGTACTTC.

This clone occurred once. The chain recombines TRBV9 with TRBJ1-2; D uncertain. CDR1 and CDR2 (germline): SGDLS, YYNGEE. V was pared by 0 bases and J by 6 bases, with 15 bases between. The CDR3 sequence is 15 residues long. The CDR3 DNA reads TGTGCCAGCAGCGTAGGTTCTCCGGGGTTGGATGGCTACACCTTC. Translation gives CASSVGSPGLDGYTF.

This clone appeared a single time. This sequence joins TRBV18 and TRBJ1-2; 7 bases are shared with TRBD1. With 4 bases clipped from V and 6 bases from J, the junction kept 2 bases outside the gene matches. CDR1 is KGHSH, CDR2 LQKENI, per germline. The CDR3 runs to 12 residues. The CDR3 region has the DNA TGTGCCAGCTCACTCACAGGGGATGGCTACACCTTC. Translation gives CASSLTGDGYTF.

The chain joins TRBV28 to TRBJ2-5, with D tentatively TRBD1 (6 bases). This CDR3 region has 16 residues. Per the germline V gene, CDR1 is MDHEN and CDR2 is SYDVKM. V was shortened by 6 bases and J by 1 base, with 18 bases between the two germline ends. This chain's CDR3 is CASRTPGTPIQETQYF. In DNA form, the CDR3 reads TGTGCCAGCAGGACCCCGGGGACACCTATCCAAGAGACCCAGTACTTC.

The gene calls are TRBV2 and TRBJ2-3; TRBD2 aligns across 13 bases. Germline CDR1 is SNHLY and CDR2 is FYNNEI. The CDR3 extends over 16 amino acids. V was pared by 4 bases and J by 2 bases, with 3 bases of the junction left unmatched. In nucleotides, the CDR3 is TGTGCCAGCAGTGTCGGGACTAGCGGGATCACAGATACGCAGTATTTT. Its protein product is CASSVGTSGITDTQYF.

The V and J genes are TRBV4-1 and TRBJ1-4; 12 bases align to TRBD1. This CDR3 has 18 residues. Germline CDR1 is MGHRA and CDR2 is YSYEKL. V dropped 1 base and J dropped 5; count of bases not matched to a gene: 8. CDR3 nucleotides: TGCGCCAGCAGCCAAGCCCTCCGGGACAGGGGGCTCAATGAAAAACTGTTTTTT. Translating gives CASSQALRDRGLNEKLFF.

This rearrangement joins TRBV9 to TRBJ1-6; D uncertain. Trimming removed 3 bases from V and 11 bases from J, with 18 bases in between. This CDR3 is 15 amino acids long. Germline V gives CDR1 SGDLS, CDR2 YYNGEE. The CDR3 region has the DNA TGTGCCAGCAGCGCCCTTTTGGAGTCTGGAACACCCCTCCACTTT. Amino acids: CASSALLESGTPLHF.

The chain uses TRBV7-8 and TRBJ1-2, with TRBD1 matching 8 bases. Germline lookup yields CDR1 SGHVS and CDR2 FQNEAQ. With V trimmed by 5 bases and J by 5 bases, 13 bases remained unmatched. The CDR3 spans 16 residues. In nucleotides, the CDR3 is TGTGCCAGCAGCATAGGAACAGGGGGGGGAGATTATGGCTACACCTTC. Translated, it gives CASSIGTGGGDYGYTF.

The chain has TRBV10-3 and TRBJ2-2, with 8 bases fitting TRBD2. CDR1 and CDR2 (germline): ENHRY, SYGVKD. This CDR3 spans 16 amino acids. With 1 base clipped from V and 7 bases from J, the junction kept 8 bases outside the gene matches. The CDR3 DNA reads as TGTGCCATCAGTGAGTGGGGGACTAGTGGAGGCGGGGAGCTGTTTTTT. It is translated as CAISEWGTSGGGELFF.